This T cell receptor (beta chain) was retrieved from a study of T cells in Graves' hyperthyroidism and ophthalmopathy. Turning to the study itself: Peripheral blood collection took place at initial diagnosis, before any treatment. Study-level points and caveats: Most thyroid clonotypes expanded above 0.001 appeared in blood too.

V was clipped by 6 bases and J by 0 bases, with 14 bases between them. CDR3 length equals 14 residues. CDR1 DFQATT and CDR2 SNEGSKA come from the germline V gene (reference sequence). This clonotype was seen at least ten times. Its antigen remains unknown. Amplification yielded TCR beta CDR3 regions, with RNA transcripts as the source. In the first-round RT-PCR of the TCR CDR3, the HTBI primer set was used. Each CDR3 protein is one row after TCRdb ran MiXCR on the multiplex PCR reads. The table has about 770,000 distinct CDR3 sequences, roughly 20% seen once; the top ten hold about a sixth. This TCR was sampled from a woman in her fifties or sixties with Graves' hyperthyroidism that later progressed to Graves' ophthalmopathy. The chain links TRBV20-1 to TRBJ1-1; D gene uncertain. The sequencing sample was made of blood. In DNA, the CDR3 is TGCAGTGCCCCCCGGTGGCGGGTGAACACTGAAGCTTTCTTT. Translation: CSAPRWRVNTEAFF.